The rows below give T cell receptor beta chains drawn from one sample of a study of CD8+CD57+ T cells in acquired aplastic anemia. TCRdb re-called the reads through MiXCR, storing one row per CDR3 protein. The table lists 250,000 to 350,000 distinct CDR3 sequences, roughly three fifths of them singletons, with approximately 8.2% in the top ten. The sample consisted of sorted CD4+, CD8+, or CD8+CD57+ T cells (not recorded which) from PBMCs. These receptors were taken from a human donor with severe aplastic anemia or a healthy control (not recorded which). Both conserved end residues are part of each CDR3. D genes are given only for firm matches. The size of a clone is reported for some rows only, either as once, few or many, or as a class for expanded clones.

size,D,J,V,DNA,CDR3
.,.,TRBJ1-2,TRBV5-5,TGTGCCAGCAGCTTGGTGGCAGTGGATTATGGCTACACCTTC,CASSLVAVDYGYTF
.,.,TRBJ2-3,TRBV20-1,TGCAGTGTCAGTCGTCAGTGGGATTATTTT,CSVSRQWDYF
.,TRBD1,TRBJ1-1,TRBV5-1,TGCGCCAGCAGCTTAGGGGGACAGGACATACTGAACACTGAAGCTTTCTTT,CASSLGGQDILNTEAFF
.,TRBD1,TRBJ1-1,TRBV9,TGTGCCAGCAGCTCACCCCGGGACAGGGTAGCTTTCTTT,CASSSPRDRVAFF
many,TRBD1,TRBJ1-2,TRBV19,TGTGCCAGTAGTACCACAGGGGAAGGCTACACCTTC,CASSTTGEGYTF
few,.,TRBJ2-7,TRBV5-5,TGTGCCAGCAGCTATATGAACGGCTACGAGCAGTACTTC,CASSYMNGYEQYF
many,.,TRBJ2-7,TRBV5-8,TGTGCCAGCAGCTGGGGCCTTTACGAGCAGTACTTC,CASSWGLYEQYF
.,.,TRBJ1-1,TRBV5-1,TGCGCCAGCAGCCTGGTTGTTGACAGGTTCAACACTGAAGCTTTCTTT,CASSLVVDRFNTEAFF
few,.,TRBJ2-2,TRBV29-1,TGCAGCGTGAGAAGGCCGAACACCGGGGAGCTGTTTTTT,CSVRRPNTGELFF
.,.,TRBJ2-2,TRBV12-3/TRBV12-4,TGTGCCAGCAGCAAGGGGACTGGGGAGCTGTTTTTT,CASSKGTGELFF
.,.,TRBJ2-1,TRBV15,TGTGCCACCAGCAGAGGGGGTGATTTAGTGGAGCAGTTCTTC,CATSRGGDLVEQFF
.,.,TRBJ2-7,TRBV19,TGTGCTACGAAGGAGTCAGGACCGAACACCGGGGAGCAGTACTTC,CATKESGPNTGEQYF
.,.,TRBJ2-5,TRBV7-2,TGTGCCAGCAGCCAAGATGGGGGTTTCAGGGGAGAGACCCAGTACTTC,CASSQDGGFRGETQYF
many,TRBD2,TRBJ2-7,TRBV29-1,TGCAGCGCTCAGGGAGGGGTAAAGCAGTACTTC,CSAQGGVKQYF